The text below deals with one T cell receptor (beta chain). Repertoires were generated with immunoSEQ multiplex PCR, while TCRdb's copy carries only in-frame clones and drops some. Of roughly 150,000 clones in the sample, 88% were seen once. This sample is drawn from a study of blood T cell repertoires in COVID-19. The CDR3 covers 15 residues. Germline-derived CDR1 and CDR2 are MNHEY and SVGAGI. Trimming removed 4 bases at V and 8 bases at J, with 17 bases between. Sequenced input: peripheral blood. The receptor comes from an older woman with acute or convalescent COVID-19. The chain carries TRBV6-5 and TRBJ1-4; no reliable D call. The CDR3: CASSWQLGRGEKLFF. The CDR3, as DNA: TGTGCCAGCAGTTGGCAATTGGGCAGAGGGGAAAAACTGTTTTTT.